Sequencing of this TCR beta chain was carried out in a study of CD8 T cells in Susac syndrome. Roughly 0.45 to 1 ug RNA was reverse transcribed with random hexamers. Multiplex PCR with immunoSEQ amplified the TCR beta CDR3 across 54 Vbeta and 13 Jbeta. TCRdb reprocessed the immunoSEQ multiplex PCR reads with MiXCR, giving one entry per CDR3 protein. The sample consists of around 170,000 distinct CDR3 sequences, 85% to 95% of them appearing once. The authors sequenced TCR beta from blood CD8+ and CD4+ T cells. Overall study results and limits: None of the CD4+ T cell repertoires in Susac syndrome showed clonal expansion.

On this clonotype itself: What it recognizes is unknown.

The CDR3 extends over 12 amino acids. V was cut by 0 bases and J by 6 bases, with 6 bases left in between. Sequenced material: CD4+ T cells from PBMCs. The chain has TRBV12-3 or TRBV12-4 and TRBJ2-7; D is unclear. The source is a human donor with Susac syndrome. The chain's CDR3 is CASSLAALEQYF. The CDR3 nucleotides are TGTGCCAGCAGTTTAGCGGCCCTCGAGCAGTACTTC.